These T cell receptor beta chains were read from a single sample in a study of breast tumors, draining lymph nodes, adjacent tissues. Using its own MiXCR run on the multiplex PCR reads, TCRdb lists one record per CDR3 protein. Here the sample spans about 89,000 distinct CDR3 sequences, over 25% being singletons. Sequenced material: axillary lymph node tissue. The receptors were sampled from a female donor with breast cancer. Some clones in this sample may be carry-over from other donors' samples. CDR3s include the opening cysteine and the closing phenylalanine or tryptophan. The order of the fields is V gene, J gene, CDR3 protein.

V: TRBV25-1
J: TRBJ2-7
CDR3: CASSEYGALEQYF

V: TRBV20-1
J: TRBJ1-1
CDR3: CSAREFTGSTEAFF

V: TRBV19
J: TRBJ1-2
CDR3: CASIGGSDGYTF

V: TRBV19
J: TRBJ2-5
CDR3: CASSIGGQGRKETQYF

V: TRBV20-1
J: TRBJ2-3
CDR3: CSARDYLAGGPRDTQYF

V: TRBV7-9
J: TRBJ2-1
CDR3: CASSDGGINEQFF

V: TRBV27
J: TRBJ2-3
CDR3: CASSPTPWTDTQYF

V: TRBV27
J: TRBJ2-1
CDR3: CASSLGLAGVDGQFF

V: TRBV6-6
J: TRBJ1-1
CDR3: CASQGGGNTEAFF

V: TRBV29-1
J: TRBJ1-2
CDR3: CSVEAGSGGYTF

V: TRBV6-2/TRBV6-3
J: TRBJ2-3
CDR3: CASSYDGSGTTDTQYF

V: TRBV5-5
J: TRBJ1-4
CDR3: CASSFQRTEEKLFF

V: TRBV19
J: TRBJ2-2
CDR3: CASSRGVSAGELFF

V: TRBV29-1
J: TRBJ2-1
CDR3: CSAPLALYNEQFF

V: TRBV7-2
J: TRBJ2-6
CDR3: CASSSESGANVLTF

V: TRBV5-1
J: TRBJ1-1
CDR3: CASSLDTGANTEAFF

V: TRBV6-2/TRBV6-3
J: TRBJ2-5
CDR3: CASSFLAGSQETQYF

V: TRBV4-2
J: TRBJ1-2
CDR3: CGSSQGWGDEESQGYTF

V: TRBV12-3/TRBV12-4
J: TRBJ2-5
CDR3: CASSLWGGTQYF

V: TRBV29-1
J: TRBJ2-3
CDR3: CSVALAGGSTDTQYF

V: TRBV6-2/TRBV6-3
J: TRBJ2-1
CDR3: CASRSSDEQFF

V: TRBV19
J: TRBJ1-2
CDR3: CASSTGQGHSIYGYTF

V: TRBV10-3
J: TRBJ2-1
CDR3: CAISETGQYNEQLF

V: TRBV11-3
J: TRBJ2-3
CDR3: CASSPSGSTDTQYF

V: TRBV29-1
J: TRBJ1-3
CDR3: CSVDAGGGGNTIYF

V: TRBV6-5
J: TRBJ2-1
CDR3: CASSYAGGAYNEQFF

V: TRBV6-5
J: TRBJ2-7
CDR3: CASSAGTGVQYF

V: TRBV4-1
J: TRBJ1-5
CDR3: CASSQDQGPRPQHF

V: TRBV5-1
J: TRBJ2-1
CDR3: CASSLAASGSENNEQFF

V: TRBV10-2
J: TRBJ2-7
CDR3: CAISGEGGEGKQYF

V: TRBV9
J: TRBJ2-2
CDR3: CASSPWEGTGELFF

V: TRBV9
J: TRBJ2-3
CDR3: CASSARGDPQDTQYF

V: TRBV2
J: TRBJ2-3
CDR3: CASSERETTDTQYF

V: TRBV6-2/TRBV6-3
J: TRBJ2-1
CDR3: CASSPGLAHSYNEQFF

V: TRBV12-3/TRBV12-4
J: TRBJ2-1
CDR3: CASSTRPGTEQFF

V: TRBV7-9
J: TRBJ2-3
CDR3: CASSRILTSEVGDPQYF

V: TRBV28
J: TRBJ2-2
CDR3: CASSLLEVGELFF

V: TRBV7-2
J: TRBJ2-7
CDR3: CASSAARGGPEQYF

V: TRBV20-1
J: TRBJ2-5
CDR3: CSAGAGATGETQYF

V: TRBV7-9
J: TRBJ2-7
CDR3: CASSLVAGAVEQYF

V: TRBV6-2/TRBV6-3
J: TRBJ2-5
CDR3: CASSYSWTSGGGETQYF